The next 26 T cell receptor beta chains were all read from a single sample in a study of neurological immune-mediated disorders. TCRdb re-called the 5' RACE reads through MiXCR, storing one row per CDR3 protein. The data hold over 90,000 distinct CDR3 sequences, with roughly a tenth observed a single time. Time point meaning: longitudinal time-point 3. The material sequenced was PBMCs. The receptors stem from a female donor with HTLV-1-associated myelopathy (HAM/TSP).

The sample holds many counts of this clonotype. Here the CDR3 DNA reads TGCAGTCCTGCTAGTTTCGCGGGGGGTCAAGAGACCCAGTACTTC. As protein: CSPASFAGGQETQYF. The chain is built from TRBV20-1 and TRBJ2-5; 8 nucleotides align to TRBD2. The CDR3 loop spans 15 amino acids. The V gene end was trimmed by 8 bases and the J gene end by 2 bases; junction bases not matched to a gene: 13. The germline V gene has CDR1 DFQATT and CDR2 SNEGSKA (reference sequence).

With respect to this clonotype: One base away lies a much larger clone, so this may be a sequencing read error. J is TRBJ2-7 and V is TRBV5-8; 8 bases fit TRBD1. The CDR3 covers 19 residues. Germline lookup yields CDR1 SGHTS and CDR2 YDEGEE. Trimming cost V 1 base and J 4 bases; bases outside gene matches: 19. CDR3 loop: CASSLTPGTGGRILYEQYF. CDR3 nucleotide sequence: TGTGCCAGCAGCTTGACTCCCGGGACAGGTGGCCGAATTTTATACGAGCAGTACTTC.

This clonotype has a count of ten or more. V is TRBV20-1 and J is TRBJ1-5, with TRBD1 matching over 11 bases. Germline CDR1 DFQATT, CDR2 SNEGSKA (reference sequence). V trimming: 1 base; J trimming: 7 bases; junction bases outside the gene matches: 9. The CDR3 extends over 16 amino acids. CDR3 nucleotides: TGCAGTGCTAGAGGAACCGGGACAGGGGGTCGCCAGCCCCAGCATTTT. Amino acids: CSARGTGTGGRQPQHF.

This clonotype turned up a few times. In nucleotides, the CDR3 is TGTGCCAGCTCACCGCAGGTTTGGGCCTACGAGCAGTACTTC. Protein sequence: CASSPQVWAYEQYF. The rearrangement joins TRBV18 to TRBJ2-7; no clear D gene. Germline V CDR1 and CDR2: KGHSH, LQKENI. The V end lost 3 bases, the J end lost 2 bases, and 11 bases lay between the germline ends. The CDR3 extends over 14 amino acids.

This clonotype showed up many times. The CDR3 region has the DNA TGTGCCAGCAGTCGTGATACAGGCGACTCTGGGGCCAACGTCCTGACTTTC. Its protein is CASSRDTGDSGANVLTF. The chain carries TRBV27 and TRBJ2-6, with a weak D call TRBD1 (5 bases). V was trimmed by 5 bases and J by 0 bases, leaving 14 bases between them. The CDR3 sequence is 17 residues long. Germline CDR1 reads MNHEY; CDR2 reads SMNVEV (reference sequence).

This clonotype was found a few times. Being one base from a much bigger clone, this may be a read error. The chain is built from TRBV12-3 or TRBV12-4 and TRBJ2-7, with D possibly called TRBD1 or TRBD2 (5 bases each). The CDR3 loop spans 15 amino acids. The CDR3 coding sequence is TGTGCCAACAGTTTTGGTGGGGGAGCGTCCTACGAGCAGTACTTC. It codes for CANSFGGGASYEQYF.

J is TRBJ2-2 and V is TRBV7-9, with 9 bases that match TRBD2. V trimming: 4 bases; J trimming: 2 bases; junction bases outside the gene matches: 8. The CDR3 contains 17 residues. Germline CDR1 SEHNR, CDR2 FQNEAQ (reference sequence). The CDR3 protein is CASSSPSGDGNTGELFF. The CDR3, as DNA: TGTGCCAGCAGCTCCCCTAGCGGGGACGGTAACACCGGGGAGCTGTTTTTT.

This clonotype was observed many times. CDR3 DNA sequence: TGCAGCGTACAGGGGGCTGGGGAGCAGTACTTC. It codes for CSVQGAGEQYF. The chain recombines TRBV29-1 with TRBJ2-7; TRBD1 agrees at 9 bases. Trimming cost V 6 bases and J 7 bases; bases outside gene matches: 4. The CDR3 is made up of 11 amino acids. Looked up from germline, CDR1 is SQVTM and CDR2 is ANQGSEA.

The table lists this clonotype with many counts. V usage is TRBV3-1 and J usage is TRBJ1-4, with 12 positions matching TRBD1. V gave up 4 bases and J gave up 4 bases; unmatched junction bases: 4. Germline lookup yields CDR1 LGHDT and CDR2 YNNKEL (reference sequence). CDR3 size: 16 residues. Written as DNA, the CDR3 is TGTGCCAGCAGCCCGGGACAGGGGGCAGGTAATGAAAAACTGTTTTTT. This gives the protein CASSPGQGAGNEKLFF.

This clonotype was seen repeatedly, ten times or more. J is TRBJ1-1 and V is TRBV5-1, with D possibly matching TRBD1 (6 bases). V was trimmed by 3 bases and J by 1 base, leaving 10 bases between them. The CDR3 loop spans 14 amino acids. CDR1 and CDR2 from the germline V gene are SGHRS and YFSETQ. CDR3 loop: CASSSWDKNTEAFF. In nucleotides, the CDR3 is TGCGCCAGCAGCTCATGGGACAAGAACACTGAAGCTTTCTTT.

In DNA, the CDR3 is TGCGCCAGCAGCTTGGCGGGACAGGGGACGAACACCATATATTTT. Amino acids: CASSLAGQGTNTIYF. The chain joins TRBV5-1 to TRBJ1-3, with 10 nucleotides matching TRBD1. After removal of 0 bases from V and 7 bases from J, the junction contained 4 bases not matched to a gene. This CDR3 has 15 residues. In germline, CDR1 is SGHRS, CDR2 YFSETQ. Combining the CDR3 with reference TRBV5-1 and TRBJ1-3 gives the whole variable domain KAGVTQTPRYLIKTRGQQVTLSCSPISGHRSVSWYQQTPGQGLQFLFEYFSETQRNKGNFPGRFSGRQFSNSRSEMNVSTLELGDSALYLCASSLAGQGTNTIYFGEGSWLTVV.

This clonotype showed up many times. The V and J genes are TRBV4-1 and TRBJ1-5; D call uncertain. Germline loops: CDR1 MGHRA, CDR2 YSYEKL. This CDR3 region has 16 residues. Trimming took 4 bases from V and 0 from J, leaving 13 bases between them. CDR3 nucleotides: TGCGCCAGCAGCCCTAGGACGGGCCTTAGCAATCAGCCCCAGCATTTT. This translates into CASSPRTGLSNQPQHF.

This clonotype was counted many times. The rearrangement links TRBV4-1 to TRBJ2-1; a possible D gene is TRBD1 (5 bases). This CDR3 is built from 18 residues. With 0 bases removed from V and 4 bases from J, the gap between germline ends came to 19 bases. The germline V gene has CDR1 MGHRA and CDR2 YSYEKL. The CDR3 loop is CASSQEILEIGAYNEQFF. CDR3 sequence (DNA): TGCGCCAGCAGCCAAGAAATTTTGGAAATTGGGGCATACAATGAGCAGTTCTTC.

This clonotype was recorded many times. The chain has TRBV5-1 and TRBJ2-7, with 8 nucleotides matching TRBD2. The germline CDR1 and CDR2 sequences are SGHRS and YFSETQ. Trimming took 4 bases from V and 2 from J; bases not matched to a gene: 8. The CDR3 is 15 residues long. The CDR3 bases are TGCGCCAGCAGCCCCACGGGGGGGTGGGCCTACGAGCAGTACTTC. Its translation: CASSPTGGWAYEQYF.

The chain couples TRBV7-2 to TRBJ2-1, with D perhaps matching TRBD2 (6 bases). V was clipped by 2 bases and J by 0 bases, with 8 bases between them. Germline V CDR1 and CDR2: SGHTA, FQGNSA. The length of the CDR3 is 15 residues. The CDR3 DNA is TGTGCCAGCAGCTTAACGGGGGACTCCTACAATGAGCAGTTCTTC. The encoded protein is CASSLTGDSYNEQFF.

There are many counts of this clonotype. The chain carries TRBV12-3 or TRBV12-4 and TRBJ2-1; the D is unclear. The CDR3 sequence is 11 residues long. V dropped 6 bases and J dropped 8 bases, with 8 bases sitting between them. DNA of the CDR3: TGTGCCAGCAGCTTAAACTATGAGCAGTTCTTC. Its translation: CASSLNYEQFF.

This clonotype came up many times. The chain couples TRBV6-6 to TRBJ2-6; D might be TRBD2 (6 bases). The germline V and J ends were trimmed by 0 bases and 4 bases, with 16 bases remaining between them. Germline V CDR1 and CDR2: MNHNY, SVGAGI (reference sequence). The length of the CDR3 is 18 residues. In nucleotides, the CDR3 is TGTGCCAGCAGTTACTCCGGGACCGCGGCGGGAGGGGCCAACGTCCTGACTTTC. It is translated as CASSYSGTAAGGANVLTF.

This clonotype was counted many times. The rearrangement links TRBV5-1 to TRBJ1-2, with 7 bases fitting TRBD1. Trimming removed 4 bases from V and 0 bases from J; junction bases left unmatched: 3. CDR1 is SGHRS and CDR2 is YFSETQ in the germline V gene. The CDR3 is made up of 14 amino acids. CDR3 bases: TGCGCCAGCAGCACCGGGACAGCTAACTATGGCTACACCTTC. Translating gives CASSTGTANYGYTF. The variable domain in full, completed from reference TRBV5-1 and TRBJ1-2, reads KAGVTQTPRYLIKTRGQQVTLSCSPISGHRSVSWYQQTPGQGLQFLFEYFSETQRNKGNFPGRFSGRQFSNSRSEMNVSTLELGDSALYLCASSTGTANYGYTFGSGTRLTVV.

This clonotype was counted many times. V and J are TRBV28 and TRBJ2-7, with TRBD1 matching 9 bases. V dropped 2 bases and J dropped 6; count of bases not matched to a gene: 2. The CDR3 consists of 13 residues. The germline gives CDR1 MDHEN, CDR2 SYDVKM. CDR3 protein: CASSLGQGREQYF. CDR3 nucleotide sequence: TGTGCCAGCAGTTTAGGACAGGGGCGCGAGCAGTACTTC.

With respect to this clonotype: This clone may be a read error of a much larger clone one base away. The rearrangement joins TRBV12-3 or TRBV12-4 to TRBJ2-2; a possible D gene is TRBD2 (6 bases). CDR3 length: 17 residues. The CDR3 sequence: CASSLGTREMNTGVLFF. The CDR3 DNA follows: TGTGCCAGCAGTTTAGGTACACGGGAGATGAACACCGGGGTGCTGTTTTTT.

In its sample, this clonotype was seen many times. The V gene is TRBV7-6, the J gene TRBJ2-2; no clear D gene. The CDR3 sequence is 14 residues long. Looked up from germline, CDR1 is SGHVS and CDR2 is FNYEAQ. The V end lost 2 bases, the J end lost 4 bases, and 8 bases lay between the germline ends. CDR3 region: CASSLSTPTGELFF. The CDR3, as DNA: TGTGCCAGCAGCTTATCGACCCCCACCGGGGAGCTGTTTTTT.

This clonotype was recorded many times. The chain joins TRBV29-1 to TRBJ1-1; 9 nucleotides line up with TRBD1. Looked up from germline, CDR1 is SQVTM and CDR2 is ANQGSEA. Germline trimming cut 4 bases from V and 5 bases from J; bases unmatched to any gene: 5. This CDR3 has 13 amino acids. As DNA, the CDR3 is TGCAGCGTTGCCGTGGGACAGGGTACTGAAGCTTTCTTT. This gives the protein CSVAVGQGTEAFF.

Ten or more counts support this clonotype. In DNA form, the CDR3 reads TGTGCCAGCAGCTTTCCAAGCCGGACGGACTACGAGCAGTACTTC. Its translation: CASSFPSRTDYEQYF. The chain links TRBV5-6 to TRBJ2-7, with unresolved D. Trimming stripped 2 bases from V and 3 bases from J, with 15 bases between. CDR1 and CDR2 from the germline V gene are SGHDT and YYEEEE. This CDR3 spans 15 amino acids. Complete variable domain (other parts from reference TRBV5-6 and TRBJ2-7): DAGVTQSPTHLIKTRGQQVTLRCSPKSGHDTVSWYQQALGQGPQFIFQYYEEEERQRGNFPDRFSGHQFPNYSSELNVNALLLGDSALYLCASSFPSRTDYEQYFGPGTRLTVT.

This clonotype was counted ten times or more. DNA of the CDR3: TGCAGTGCTATTCGGACCGAGAACACCGGGGAGCTGTTTTTT. As protein: CSAIRTENTGELFF. This sequence joins TRBV20-1 and TRBJ2-2; D is undetermined. This CDR3 is 14 amino acids long. Trimming removed 4 bases from V and 1 base from J, with 10 bases in between. Germline values: CDR1 DFQATT, CDR2 SNEGSKA (reference sequence).

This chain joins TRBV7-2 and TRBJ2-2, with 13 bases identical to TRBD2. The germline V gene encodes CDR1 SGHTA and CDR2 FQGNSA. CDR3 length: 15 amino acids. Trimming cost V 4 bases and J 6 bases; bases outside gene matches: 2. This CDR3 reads CASSSGLAGAGELFF. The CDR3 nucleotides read TGTGCCAGCAGCTCCGGACTAGCGGGGGCCGGGGAGCTGTTTTTT. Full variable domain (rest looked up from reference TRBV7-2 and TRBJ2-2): GAGVSQSPSNKVTEKGKDVELRCDPISGHTALYWYRQSLGQGLEFLIYFQGNSAPDKSGLPSDRFSAERTGGSVSTLTIQRTQQEDSAVYLCASSSGLAGAGELFFGEGSRLTVL.

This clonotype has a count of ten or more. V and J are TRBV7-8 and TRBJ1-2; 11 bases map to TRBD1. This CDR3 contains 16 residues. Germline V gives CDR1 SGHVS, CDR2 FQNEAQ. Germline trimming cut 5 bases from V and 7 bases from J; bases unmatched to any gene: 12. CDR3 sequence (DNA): TGTGCCAGCAGCAGCCGGACAGGGGGCTCGGTTTCTGGCTACACCTTC. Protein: CASSSRTGGSVSGYTF.